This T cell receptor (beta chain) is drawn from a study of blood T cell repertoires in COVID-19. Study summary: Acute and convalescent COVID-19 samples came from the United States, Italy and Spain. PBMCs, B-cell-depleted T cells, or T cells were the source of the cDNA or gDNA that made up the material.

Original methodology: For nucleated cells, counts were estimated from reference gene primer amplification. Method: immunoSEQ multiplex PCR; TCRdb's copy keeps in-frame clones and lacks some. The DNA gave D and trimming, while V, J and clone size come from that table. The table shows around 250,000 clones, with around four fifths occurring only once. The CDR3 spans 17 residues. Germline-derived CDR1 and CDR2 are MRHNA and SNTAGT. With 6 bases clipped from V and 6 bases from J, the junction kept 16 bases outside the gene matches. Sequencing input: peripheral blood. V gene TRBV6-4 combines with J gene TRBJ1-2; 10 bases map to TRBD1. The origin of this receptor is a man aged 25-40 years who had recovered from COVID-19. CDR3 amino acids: CASSLVSPDRGEHGYTF. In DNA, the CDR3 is TGTGCCAGCAGCCTAGTCTCCCCGGACAGGGGGGAACATGGCTACACCTTC.